This T cell receptor (beta chain) was identified in a study of response to subunit inactivated influenza vaccine. TCRdb used MiXCR to reprocess the RT-PCR reads, holding one entry per CDR3 protein. The profile shows roughly 700,000 distinct CDR3 sequences, around 16% of them singletons. Remarks on this clonotype: Antigen: not known.

Study findings and constraints: The authors suggested that every seasonal influenza vaccination recruits few new T cells.

The V gene end was trimmed by 0 bases and the J gene end by 6 bases; junction bases not matched to a gene: 2. The CDR3 length is 15 residues. This receptor was taken from a man in his fifties or sixties who received an inactivated influenza vaccine. The gene calls are TRBV12-3 or TRBV12-4 and TRBJ2-1, with 10 bases fitting TRBD1. The specimen was PBMCs from blood, collected less than 13 days after vaccination. This chain's CDR3 is CASSLAGTGVNEQFF. The CDR3 region has the DNA TGTGCCAGCAGTTTAGCCGGGACAGGGGTCAATGAGCAGTTCTTC.